The following is a TCR beta chain sequence with its context. The protocol was immunoSEQ multiplex PCR, while the TCRdb copy is restricted to in-frame clones and leaves out a portion. The table records 950,000 to 1,100,000 clones, roughly 80% of them present only once. Trimming pared 5 bases from V and 8 bases from J, leaving 15 bases between. This CDR3 has 13 amino acids. CDR1 SGHTA and CDR2 FQGNSA come from the germline V gene. The data stem from a study of shared clonotypes between healthy human individuals. Sequencing was performed on memory CD4+ T cells sorted from blood. Indicated subset: CD45RA-negative fraction. The receptor was derived from a man aged 18-30 years in good health. This chain connects TRBV7-2 to TRBJ1-2; D gene uncertain. In DNA, the CDR3 is TGTGCCAGCAGCCCGCTAAAGGCGTACGGCTACACCTTC. Amino acids: CASSPLKAYGYTF.